This TCR beta chain derives from a study of blood T cells in healthy people across ages. There are a few counts of this clonotype. Its antigen is not known. Combining a sample-barcoded 5' primer with a J-beta primer mix, a second PCR ran for 7 to 11 cycles. TCRdb itself ran the 5' RACE reads through MiXCR, one entry per CDR3 protein. The sample lists roughly 500,000 distinct CDR3 sequences; about 26% were seen once. CDR3 size: 13 residues. Per germline, CDR1 MGHDK and CDR2 SYGVNS. V dropped 5 bases and J dropped 7 bases, with 9 bases sitting between them. Whole-study results and caveats: Older age went with lower TCR beta diversity per million T cells, in a roughly linear way. It was held that diversity estimates obtained from one million T cells represented underestimates. Changes seen in expanded clonotypes were possibly confounded by donor CMV status left unknown.

This sequence originates from a woman in her seventies in good health. Sequenced input: blood. The chain couples TRBV25-1 to TRBJ1-6; D gene ambiguous. Here the CDR3 DNA reads TGTGCCAGCAGTCCGGCAGACAATTCACCCCTCCACTTT. Protein sequence: CASSPADNSPLHF.